This TCR beta chain was found in a study of T cell repertoires in cytomegalovirus infection. Overall study context: Indicated by public TCR beta signatures were CMV infection and matching HLA type. Overall study findings and caveats: Frequencies of public TCR beta families were cumulated, and this identified carriers of CMV plus the relevant HLA. Dominant in the ex vivo response were TCR beta clonotypes restricted by HLA-C and specific for CMV.

Per germline, CDR1 GTSNPN and CDR2 SVGIG (reference sequence). The V segment lost 0 bases and the J segment 14 bases; nucleotides outside the gene matches: 1. The CDR3 has 11 amino acids. TCRdb re-analysed the reads in MiXCR, keeping a single row per CDR3 protein. The sample gives over 300,000 distinct CDR3 sequences, 9% to 9.5% of which show up once; about 3.9% is in the top ten. Notes on this clonotype: The antigen is unknown.

The chain uses TRBV30 and TRBJ2-1, with 10 bases that match TRBD1. The source is a human donor in good health (CMV status not recorded). Some clones in this sample may be carry-over from other donors' samples. What was sequenced was PBMCs. In DNA form, the CDR3 reads TGTGCCTGGAGTGTAGGGACAGGGGAGTTCTTC. Translation gives CAWSVGTGEFF.